A selection of T cell receptor beta chains follows, all from one sample in a study of cytomegalovirus exposure and HLA in healthy donors. Produced via immunoSEQ multiplex PCR; TCRdb's table is partial and in-frame only. The repertoire includes a few hundred thousand clones, around 80% of them detected once, and more than 12% sits in the top ten. The specimen was PBMCs. These receptors were taken from a woman in her twenties or thirties in good health and CMV-seropositive. CDR3s include the opening cysteine and the closing phenylalanine or tryptophan. A D gene is named only where the DNA matches it firmly. Clone size appears in some rows only: once, few, many, or a class for an expanded clone.

TRBV28	NA	TRBJ2-1	NA	12	TGTGCCAGCAGTTCCACGAGAAATGAGCAGTTCTTC	CASSSTRNEQFF
TRBV6-1	NA	TRBJ1-2	NA	17	TGTGCCAGCAGTGAAGGAAGAAGGACAGCTCGGGGTGATGGCTACACCTTC	CASSEGRRTARGDGYTF
TRBV19	few	TRBJ2-3	TRBD2	15	TGTGCCAGTTCTTGGACTAGCGGGAGCACAGATACGCAGTATTTT	CASSWTSGSTDTQYF
TRBV27	NA	TRBJ2-7	NA	12	TGTGCCAGCAGTCGATTAGGGTACGAGCAGTACTTC	CASSRLGYEQYF
TRBV29-1	NA	TRBJ2-7	TRBD2	13	TGCAGCGTTGAAGGGGGGACTAGCTACGAGCAGTACTTC	CSVEGGTSYEQYF
TRBV6-5	NA	TRBJ2-1	NA	12	TGTGCCAGCCGCCGGGGACTCAATGAGCAGTTCTTC	CASRRGLNEQFF
TRBV25-1	NA	TRBJ2-7	NA	14	TGTGCCAGCAGCCCCCACGGGTGGGCCTACGAGCAGTACTTC	CASSPHGWAYEQYF
TRBV5-1	NA	TRBJ2-5	TRBD1	14	TGCGCCAGCAGCTTGCCAGGGGGCCAAGAGACCCAGTACTTC	CASSLPGGQETQYF
TRBV4-1	NA	TRBJ1-2	NA	14	TGCGCCAGCAGCCATCCAGACAGAAACTATGGCTACACCTTC	CASSHPDRNYGYTF
TRBV2	NA	TRBJ2-5	TRBD1	13	TGTGCCAGCAGGAAGGACAGGGGTGAGACCCAGTACTTC	CASRKDRGETQYF
TRBV11-2	few	TRBJ2-6	NA	14	TGTGCCAGCAGGAGGGACTTGGGGGCCAACGTCCTGACTTTC	CASRRDLGANVLTF
TRBV15	NA	TRBJ2-7	NA	14	TGTGCCACCAGCAGAGGCAAGACAGGCTACGAGCAGTACTTC	CATSRGKTGYEQYF
TRBV2	NA	TRBJ2-1	TRBD2	16	TGTGCCAGCAGCGCGGGACTAGCGGGAGGATACAATGAGCAGTTCTTC	CASSAGLAGGYNEQFF
TRBV27	NA	TRBJ1-5	TRBD1	14	TGTGCCAGCAGTAGACAGGGCCCAGATCAGCCCCAGCATTTT	CASSRQGPDQPQHF
TRBV7-8	NA	TRBJ2-1	NA	15	TGTGCCAGCAGCTTTGGGAGAAGCTCCTACAATGAGCAGTTCTTC	CASSFGRSSYNEQFF
TRBV27	NA	TRBJ1-5	NA	14	TGTGCCAGCAGTTTGGGGGGGGAGGGTCAGCCCCAGCATTTT	CASSLGGEGQPQHF
TRBV7-2	NA	TRBJ2-5	NA	12	TGTGCCAGCAGCAATCCCGGAGAGACCCAGTACTTC	CASSNPGETQYF
TRBV30	NA	TRBJ2-3	TRBD2	14	TGTGCCTGGAGTCTTAGCGGGAGCACAGATACGCAGTATTTT	CAWSLSGSTDTQYF
TRBV25-1	NA	TRBJ1-5	NA	10	TGTGCTTGTAAACGCCAGCCCCAGCATTTT	CACKRQPQHF
TRBV6-4	NA	TRBJ1-5	NA	13	TGTGCCAGCAGTGACGGCCTGAATCAGCCCCAGCATTTT	CASSDGLNQPQHF
TRBV25-1	NA	TRBJ1-5	NA	14	TGTGCCAGCAGTCATGGGGGTATCGATCAGCCCCAGCATTTT	CASSHGGIDQPQHF
TRBV6-1	NA	TRBJ2-5	NA	12	TGTGCCAGCACGGGGTACCAAGAGACCCAGTACTTC	CASTGYQETQYF
TRBV27	NA	TRBJ2-3	NA	15	TGTGCCAGCAGTTCCAGGGGGGTTAGCACAGATACGCAGTATTTT	CASSSRGVSTDTQYF
TRBV10-3	once	TRBJ1-4	NA	15	TGTGCCATCAGTGAAACAGGATCCACTAATGAAAAACTGTTTTTT	CAISETGSTNEKLFF
TRBV29-1	NA	TRBJ2-1	TRBD2	15	TGCAGCGTTGGACTAGCGGAGAGCTCCTACAATGAGCAGTTCTTC	CSVGLAESSYNEQFF
TRBV29-1	NA	TRBJ2-3	NA	13	TGCAGCGTTGTCGGCAGGGGCGCAGATACGCAGTATTTT	CSVVGRGADTQYF
TRBV5-1	NA	TRBJ2-3	TRBD1	15	TGCGCCAGCAGCGCGACAGGGGTATTGACAGATACGCAGTATTTT	CASSATGVLTDTQYF
TRBV5-4	NA	TRBJ1-1	NA	13	TGTGCCAGCAGCCTACAGGGGAACACTGAAGCTTTCTTT	CASSLQGNTEAFF
TRBV12-5	once	TRBJ2-7	TRBD2	16	TGTGCTAGTGGTTTGGTAGTTAGCGGGAGGGCCGGCGAGCAGTACTTC	CASGLVVSGRAGEQYF
TRBV5-1	NA	TRBJ1-2	TRBD1	15	TGCGCCAGCAGCTTGGCAGGGGGCGCTGGATATGGCTACACCTTC	CASSLAGGAGYGYTF
TRBV4-3	NA	TRBJ2-5	TRBD2	15	TGCGCCAGCAGTCGAGCGGGAGGGCCCGGAGAGACCCAGTACTTC	CASSRAGGPGETQYF
TRBV6-5	NA	TRBJ1-1	NA	10	TGTGCCAGCAGGGGCACTGAAGCTTTCTTT	CASRGTEAFF
TRBV30	NA	TRBJ2-4	TRBD2	14	TGTGCCTGGAGTCCCGGACTAGCGGGAGGGCCGTGTGACTTC	CAWSPGLAGGPCDF
TRBV5-1	NA	TRBJ2-7	TRBD2	19	TGCGCCAGCAGCCCTCGAGATAGCGGGAGGGGAATTGTTGCCTACGAGCAGTACTTC	CASSPRDSGRGIVAYEQYF
TRBV7-6	NA	TRBJ2-7	TRBD2	14	TGTGCCAGCAGCCGCGGGACTAGGGAGGGCGAGCAGTACTTC	CASSRGTREGEQYF
TRBV27	NA	TRBJ1-5	NA	13	TGTGCCAGCAGCCTTGACGGGAATCAGCCCCAGCATTTT	CASSLDGNQPQHF
TRBV29-1	NA	TRBJ2-1	TRBD2	13	TGCAGCGACGATAATAGCGGGATCCCACCGCAGTTCTTC	CSDDNSGIPPQFF
TRBV6-1	NA	TRBJ2-7	TRBD1	16	TGTGCCAGCAGTGCCTGGACAGGACGCGGGCACTACGAGCAGTACTTC	CASSAWTGRGHYEQYF
TRBV6-5	NA	TRBJ2-3	TRBD2	14	TGTGCCAGCAGCCTTAGCGGGCGGAGCGATACGCAGTATTTT	CASSLSGRSDTQYF
TRBV25-1	NA	TRBJ2-6	NA	12	TGTGCCAGCCAGGGGAGGGCCAACGTCCTGACTTTC	CASQGRANVLTF
TRBV5-1	NA	TRBJ2-7	NA	15	TGCGCCAGCAGCCTTCGACAGGACAGAGCCTACGAGCAGTACTTC	CASSLRQDRAYEQYF
TRBV25-1	NA	TRBJ2-1	TRBD1	15	TGTGCCAGCAAGGACTCGGGACAGGGGAGGAATGAGCAGTTCTTC	CASKDSGQGRNEQFF
TRBV7-9	NA	TRBJ2-5	NA	12	TGTGCCAGCAGCTTGGGGATAGAGACCCAGTACTTC	CASSLGIETQYF
TRBV28	NA	TRBJ2-2	NA	16	TGTGCCAGCAGCCCTACTTGGGAGGGGGCAGGAGGGGAGCTGTTTTTT	CASSPTWEGAGGELFF
TRBV7-6	few	TRBJ1-2	NA	11	TGTGCCAGCAGCCCGGGACGCGGCTACACCTTC	CASSPGRGYTF
TRBV29-1	NA	TRBJ2-2	NA	13	TGCAGCGTTCCGGGACACACCACCGGGGAGCTGTTTTTT	CSVPGHTTGELFF
TRBV2	NA	TRBJ2-3	TRBD2	18	TGTGCCAGCACCGAAAGGCTAGCGGGAGGGAAGATCACAGATACGCAGTATTTT	CASTERLAGGKITDTQYF